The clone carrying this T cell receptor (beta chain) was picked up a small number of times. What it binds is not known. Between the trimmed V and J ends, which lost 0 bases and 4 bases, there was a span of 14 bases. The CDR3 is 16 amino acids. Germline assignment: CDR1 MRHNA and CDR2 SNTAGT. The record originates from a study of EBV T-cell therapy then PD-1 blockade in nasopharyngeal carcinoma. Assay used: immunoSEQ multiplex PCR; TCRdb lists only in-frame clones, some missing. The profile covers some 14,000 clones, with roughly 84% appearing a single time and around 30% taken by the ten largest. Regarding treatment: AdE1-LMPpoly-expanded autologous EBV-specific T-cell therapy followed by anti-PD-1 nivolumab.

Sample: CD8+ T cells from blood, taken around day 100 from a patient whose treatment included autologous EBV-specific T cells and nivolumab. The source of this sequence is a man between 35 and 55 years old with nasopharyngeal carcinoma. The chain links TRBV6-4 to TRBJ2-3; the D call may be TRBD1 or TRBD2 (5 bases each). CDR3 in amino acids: CASSDSSSRGPDTQYF. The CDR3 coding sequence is TGTGCCAGCAGTGACTCTAGCTCCCGGGGCCCAGATACGCAGTATTTT.